This T cell receptor (beta chain) derives from a study of blood T cell repertoires in COVID-19. Deletions cut 0 bases from V and 0 bases from J, with 8 bases between. The CDR3 totals 14 residues. Germline loops: CDR1 SQVTM, CDR2 ANQGSEA. Assay used: immunoSEQ multiplex PCR; TCRdb lists only in-frame clones, some missing. The table has about 200,000 clones, approximately 85% seen once. The sequence was obtained from a woman aged 70-85 years with COVID-19, enrolled during active disease. Sequencing used peripheral blood. V and J are TRBV29-1 and TRBJ2-5; D unresolved. As DNA, the CDR3 is TGCAGCGTTGAAGATCCGAGGTACCAAGAGACCCAGTACTTC. Translated: CSVEDPRYQETQYF.